This T cell receptor (beta chain) is drawn from a study of blood T cell repertoires in COVID-19. Only in-frame clones appear in the TCRdb table, and some are missing; sequencing was by immunoSEQ multiplex PCR. There are about 240,000 clones in the sample; 86% occur only once, and more than 9% lies in the top ten. The CDR3 contains 13 residues. The germline V gene encodes CDR1 SEHNR and CDR2 FQNEAQ (reference sequence). V was trimmed by 3 bases and J by 5 bases, leaving 11 bases between them. The V call is TRBV7-9, the J call TRBJ2-7, with D possibly TRBD2 on 6 matching bases. Sequenced input: peripheral blood. The TCR sequence derives from a man older than 75 with acute or convalescent COVID-19. The CDR3 spells CASSFLAHDEQYF. The CDR3 DNA sequence: TGTGCCAGCAGCTTTCTAGCGCACGACGAGCAGTACTTC.